The sequence of this T cell receptor (beta chain) was determined in a study of T-cell reconstitution after alpha-beta-depleted transplantation in children. With 4 bases clipped from V and 5 bases from J, the junction kept 9 bases outside the gene matches. From germline, CDR1 is WSHSY and CDR2 SAAADI. This CDR3 comprises 15 residues. Using unique molecular identifiers, the investigators prepared the TCRbeta library. From the PCR reads, TCRdb called clonotypes with MiXCR, one entry per CDR3 protein. The sample yields about 690,000 distinct CDR3 sequences, 16% seen once. The chain employs TRBV10-2 and TRBJ2-7, with 9 bases fitting TRBD1. This receptor was identified in a human donor who donated a stem cell graft to a child with acute myeloid leukemia. The sequencing here drew on PBMCs from the stem cell graft donor, taken from the stem cell graft. The CDR3 region has the DNA TGCGCCAGCAGTGCAATCGGGACAGGGAGACACGAGCAGTACTTC. This encodes CASSAIGTGRHEQYF.